The 27 T cell receptor beta chains below were found in one sample sequenced in a study of blood T cell repertoires in COVID-19. This table comes from immunoSEQ multiplex PCR, and its TCRdb copy is limited to in-frame clones, with some not included. Among fewer than 400,000 clones listed, 70% to 90% were seen once. Sequenced material: peripheral blood. These TCRs come from a human donor in a cohort sampled during active COVID-19.

V is TRBV10-3 and J is TRBJ2-7, with D hard to call. This CDR3 comprises 14 residues. Looked up from germline, CDR1 is ENHRY and CDR2 is SYGVKD. The ends were cut back, 1 base at V and 7 bases at J, with 14 bases in the middle. The CDR3 loop reads CAISEFPTRWEQYF. CDR3 sequence (DNA): TGTGCCATCAGTGAGTTCCCAACTCGCTGGGAGCAGTACTTC.

This clone came up many times. The chain employs TRBV27 and TRBJ1-6, with a weak D call TRBD1 (5 bases). V shed 2 bases and J shed 4 bases, with 12 bases lying between them. The CDR3 length is 16 residues. The V gene's germline CDR1 is MNHEY and CDR2 SMNVEV (reference sequence). CDR3 amino acids: CASSLRGTSYNSPLHF. The CDR3 DNA follows: TGTGCCAGCAGTTTACGGGGGACCTCTTATAATTCACCCCTCCACTTT.

V is TRBV10-3 and J is TRBJ2-7, with a weak D call TRBD1 (5 bases). Germline V gene data show CDR1 as ENHRY and CDR2 as SYGVKD. The V gene lost 0 bases and the J gene lost 7 bases, with 16 bases spanning the gap. The CDR3 is 15 amino acids. The CDR3 nucleotides are TGTGCCATCAGTGAGTCAGAGGTAGGGGTTTGGGAGCAGTACTTC. Amino acids: CAISESEVGVWEQYF.

The genes are TRBV30 and TRBJ2-2; D may be TRBD2 (5 bases). The CDR3 contains 18 residues. The V and J ends lost 0 bases and 4 bases respectively, with 21 bases between them. Germline-derived CDR1 and CDR2 are GTSNPN and SVGIG (reference sequence). The CDR3 region is CAWSVDGELMLSTGELFF. The CDR3 DNA reads as TGTGCCTGGAGTGTGGACGGGGAACTTATGCTCTCCACCGGGGAGCTGTTTTTT.

The gene calls are TRBV2 and TRBJ2-5; perhaps TRBD2 as D (5 bases). The V end lost 10 bases, the J end lost 4 bases, and 13 bases lay between the germline ends. This CDR3 has 12 amino acids. CDR1 and CDR2 from the germline V gene are SNHLY and FYNNEI. Here the CDR3 reads CATGERRETQYF. CDR3 sequence (DNA): TGTGCCACCGGGGAGAGGCGAGAGACCCAGTACTTC.

The chain employs TRBV3-1 (or the pseudogene TRBV3-2) and TRBJ1-1, with TRBD1 matching over 10 bases. Germline values: CDR1 LGHDT, CDR2 YNNKEL (reference sequence). The CDR3 is 16 amino acids. V lost 5 bases and J lost 0; bases outside the gene matches: 6. CDR3 sequence (DNA): TGTGCCAGCAGCTGGGACAGGGGATACTTGAACACTGAAGCTTTCTTT. This encodes CASSWDRGYLNTEAFF.

The chain carries TRBV6-1 and TRBJ2-5, with D tentatively TRBD2 (6 bases). Deletions cut 3 bases from V and 5 bases from J, with 22 bases between. This CDR3 comprises 17 residues. Germline assignment: CDR1 MNHNS and CDR2 SASEGT. The CDR3 spells CASSDGGTHGDLETQYF. For the CDR3, the DNA is TGTGCCAGCAGTGACGGTGGGACTCATGGGGATTTGGAGACCCAGTACTTC.

The V call is TRBV19, the J call TRBJ1-1, with no clear D. This CDR3 comprises 16 residues. The V end was cut by 0 bases, the J end by 5 bases, with 16 bases between. CDR1 and CDR2 from the germline V gene are LNHDA and SQIVND (reference sequence). CDR3 bases: TGTGCCAGTAGTATAGATGGATGGGCTGGGGAGACTGAAGCTTTCTTT. This encodes CASSIDGWAGETEAFF.

This clone has only a few counts. The V gene is TRBV5-8, the J gene TRBJ2-2, with 14 bases that match TRBD2. Germline CDR1 is SGHTS and CDR2 is YDEGEE. V gave up 3 bases and J gave up 8 bases; unmatched junction bases: 15. This CDR3 is 19 amino acids long. The CDR3 reads CASSSPGLAGAGIAGELFF. CDR3 nucleotides: TGTGCCAGCAGCTCCCCGGGACTAGCGGGAGCGGGTATAGCGGGGGAGCTGTTTTTT.

The chain couples TRBV5-1 to TRBJ2-6; possible D gene TRBD2, 5 bases. Germline CDR1 is SGHRS and CDR2 is YFSETQ. The CDR3 sequence is 15 residues long. Trimming removed 0 bases at V and 3 bases at J, with 7 bases between. The DNA of the CDR3 is TGCGCCAGCAGCTTGGGAGGGCATGGGGCCAACGTCCTGACTTTC. Amino acid sequence: CASSLGGHGANVLTF.

The chain links TRBV10-1 to TRBJ1-2, with a tentative D call TRBD1 (6 bases). From germline, CDR1 is WNHNN and CDR2 SYGVQD (reference sequence). The CDR3 is 12 residues long. The V and J ends lost 8 bases and 0 bases respectively, with 7 bases between them. The CDR3 protein is CASGQSNYGYTF. The CDR3 DNA sequence: TGCGCCAGCGGACAGTCTAACTATGGCTACACCTTC.

This chain joins TRBV7-6 and TRBJ1-3, with 7 nucleotides matching TRBD1. The V gene end was trimmed by 4 bases and the J gene end by 0 bases; junction bases not matched to a gene: 3. There are 15 residues in the CDR3. Germline values: CDR1 SGHVS, CDR2 FNYEAQ. CDR3 protein: CASSSGQDSGNTIYF. Here the CDR3 DNA reads TGTGCCAGCAGCTCCGGACAGGACTCTGGAAACACCATATATTTT.

J is TRBJ1-6 and V is TRBV11-2; maybe TRBD1 (5 bases). V shed 4 bases and J shed 8 bases, with 9 bases lying between them. In germline, CDR1 is SGHAT, CDR2 FQNNGV. The CDR3 spans 13 residues. For the CDR3, the DNA is TGTGCCAGCAGCTCAGTACAGGATTCACCCCTCCACTTT. It yields the protein CASSSVQDSPLHF.

This clone was recorded only once. The same CDR3 also results from other DNA sequences found in this sample. This sequence joins TRBV28 and TRBJ2-7; no clear D. Germline loops: CDR1 MDHEN, CDR2 SYDVKM. This CDR3 spans 10 amino acids. V lost 5 bases and J lost 3, with 2 bases in between. In nucleotides, the CDR3 is TGTGCCAGCAGTCACTACGAGCAGTACTTC. It yields the protein CASSHYEQYF.

This clone was observed once. This chain uses TRBV4-2 with TRBJ2-5; 8 bases fit TRBD1. The CDR3 runs to 15 residues. Germline assignment: CDR1 LGHNA and CDR2 YNFKEQ. V lost 4 bases and J lost 1; bases outside the gene matches: 5. CDR3 in amino acids: CASSPRTGTQETQYF. CDR3 sequence (DNA): TGTGCCAGCAGCCCCCGGACAGGGACCCAAGAGACCCAGTACTTC.

This chain joins TRBV2 and TRBJ2-1; a weak D match, TRBD1 (6 bases). Germline loops: CDR1 SNHLY, CDR2 FYNNEI. The CDR3 has 15 residues. V lost 6 bases and J 0 bases, leaving 12 bases between the germline ends. The CDR3 loop reads CASRSRGSSYNEQFF. The CDR3 nucleotides are TGTGCCAGCAGGTCGAGGGGGAGCTCCTACAATGAGCAGTTCTTC.

This clone has only one observation. This sequence joins TRBV5-4 and TRBJ1-5; D might be TRBD1 (5 bases). The CDR3 sequence is 15 residues long. Germline V gives CDR1 SGHNT, CDR2 YYREEE (reference sequence). V was pared by 0 bases and J by 5 bases, with 12 bases between. The CDR3: CASSLDGGMDQPQHF. The CDR3 DNA follows: TGTGCCAGCAGCTTGGACGGGGGTATGGATCAGCCCCAGCATTTT.

The chain is built from TRBV5-1 and TRBJ1-1, with TRBD1 matching over 8 bases. Germline assignment: CDR1 SGHRS and CDR2 YFSETQ. This CDR3 spans 14 amino acids. J gave up 2 bases and V 4 bases, and 4 bases lay outside the gene matches. CDR3 sequence: CASSIQGDNTEAFF. The CDR3 DNA reads as TGCGCCAGCAGCATACAGGGGGACAACACTGAAGCTTTCTTT.

The sample holds one count of this clone. This chain joins TRBV28 and TRBJ1-3; D call uncertain. Germline V lookup: CDR1 MDHEN, CDR2 SYDVKM. The CDR3 loop spans 14 amino acids. V gave up 3 bases and J gave up 4 bases, with 10 bases separating them. This CDR3 reads CASSLSGFGNTIYF. The CDR3 bases are TGTGCCAGCAGTTTGTCGGGGTTCGGAAACACCATATATTTT. The complete variable domain, with remaining parts taken from reference TRBV28 and TRBJ1-3, reads DVKVTQSSRYLVKRTGEKVFLECVQDMDHENMFWYRQDPGLGLRLIYFSYDVKMKEKGDIPEGYSVSREKKERFSLILESASTNQTSMYLCASSLSGFGNTIYFGEGSWLTVV.

This chain links TRBV10-1 with TRBJ2-2; 7 bases are a match to TRBD2. Germline V gene data show CDR1 as WNHNN and CDR2 as SYGVQD (reference sequence). CDR3 size: 14 residues. J was trimmed by 4 bases and V by 4 bases; bases with no gene match: 3. Written as DNA, the CDR3 is TGCGCCAGCAGTGGGACTAGAGCCACCGGGGAGCTGTTTTTT. Translating it yields CASSGTRATGELFF.

V is TRBV5-1 and J is TRBJ1-4; 7 bases line up with TRBD1. The V gene's germline CDR1 is SGHRS and CDR2 YFSETQ. The CDR3 is 16 amino acids. Trimming cost V 2 bases and J 2 bases; bases outside gene matches: 6. CDR3 region: CASSFTGAGTNEKLFF. Here the CDR3 DNA reads TGCGCCAGCAGCTTTACAGGGGCGGGGACTAATGAAAAACTGTTTTTT.

The rearrangement joins TRBV20-1 to TRBJ2-3; 8 bases map to TRBD2. The CDR3 totals 15 residues. From germline, CDR1 is DFQATT and CDR2 SNEGSKA (reference sequence). The J segment lost 6 bases and the V segment lost 3 bases, leaving 11 bases of the junction unmatched. CDR3 loop: CSASQGGTRGDTQYF. Written as DNA, the CDR3 is TGCAGTGCTAGTCAGGGAGGGACTAGAGGGGATACGCAGTATTTT.

The V gene is TRBV7-2, the J gene TRBJ1-5; 7 nucleotides match TRBD1. The V gene end was trimmed by 3 bases and the J gene end by 3 bases; junction bases not matched to a gene: 8. Germline assignment: CDR1 SGHTA and CDR2 FQGNSA. This CDR3 has 16 residues. This CDR3 is CASSFMGDRFNQPQHF. CDR3 DNA sequence: TGTGCCAGCAGCTTTATGGGGGACAGATTCAATCAGCCCCAGCATTTT.

The V and J genes are TRBV4-1 and TRBJ2-7, with TRBD2 as a possible D gene (6 bases). Germline loops: CDR1 MGHRA, CDR2 YSYEKL. This CDR3 is built from 15 residues. V lost 0 bases and J 4 bases, leaving 13 bases between the germline ends. This CDR3 is CASSQDRGRGYEQYF. The CDR3 DNA follows: TGCGCCAGCAGCCAAGATAGGGGTCGGGGGTACGAGCAGTACTTC.

The chain recombines TRBV5-1 with TRBJ2-5; TRBD2 might be the D (5 bases). CDR1 is SGHRS, CDR2 YFSETQ, per germline. The CDR3 consists of 14 residues. V was shortened by 4 bases and J by 0 bases, with 10 bases between the two germline ends. In nucleotides, the CDR3 is TGCGCCAGCAGCCGTCTAGCTGACCAAGAGACCCAGTACTTC. Residues: CASSRLADQETQYF.

The V and J genes are TRBV30 and TRBJ2-1; 8 nucleotides align to TRBD2. Unmatched junction bases numbered 3, after V lost 2 bases and J lost 3 bases. Germline V gives CDR1 GTSNPN, CDR2 SVGIG (reference sequence). This CDR3 comprises 14 residues. CDR3: CAWSSSGGYNEQFF. CDR3 DNA: TGTGCCTGGAGTTCGAGCGGGGGCTACAATGAGCAGTTCTTC.

The chain uses TRBV5-4 and TRBJ1-1; 11 nucleotides match TRBD1. Looked up from germline, CDR1 is SGHNT and CDR2 is YYREEE (reference sequence). J gave up 3 bases and V 4 bases, and 2 bases lay outside the gene matches. The CDR3 contains 14 residues. CDR3 sequence: CASSPDRGHTEAFF. In DNA form, the CDR3 reads TGTGCCAGCAGCCCGGACAGGGGGCACACTGAAGCTTTCTTT.